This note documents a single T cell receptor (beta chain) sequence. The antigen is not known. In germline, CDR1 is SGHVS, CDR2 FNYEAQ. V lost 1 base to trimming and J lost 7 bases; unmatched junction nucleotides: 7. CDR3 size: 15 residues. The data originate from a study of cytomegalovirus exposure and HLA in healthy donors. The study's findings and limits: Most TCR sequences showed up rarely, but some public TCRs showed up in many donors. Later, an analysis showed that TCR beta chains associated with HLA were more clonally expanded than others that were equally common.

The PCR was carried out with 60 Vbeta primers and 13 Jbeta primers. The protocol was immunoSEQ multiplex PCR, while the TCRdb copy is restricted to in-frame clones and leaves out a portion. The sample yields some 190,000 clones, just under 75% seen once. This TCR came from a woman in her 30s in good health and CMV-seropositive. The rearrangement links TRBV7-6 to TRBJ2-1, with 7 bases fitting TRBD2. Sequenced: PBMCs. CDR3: CASSLEGLAVNEQFF. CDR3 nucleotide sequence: TGTGCCAGCAGCTTAGAGGGGCTAGCGGTTAATGAGCAGTTCTTC.